This entry describes one T cell receptor beta chain. Antigen unknown. Positive CCR7 selection of CD45RO-negative cells yielded the naive CD8 cells, and terminally differentiated effector memory CD45RA+ cells were excluded. CDR1 and CDR2 (germline): MDHEN, SYDVKM. After removal of 5 bases from V and 7 bases from J, the junction contained 10 bases not matched to a gene. This CDR3 has 15 residues. The table came from immunoSEQ multiplex PCR; TCRdb's copy has only in-frame clones and leaves some out. The sample lists more than 2 million clones, about 93% occurring once. The data were obtained in a study of shared clonotypes between healthy human individuals. General observations from the study: On the whole, naive subsets had larger estimated richness than memory subsets had.

The clonotype was recovered from a man between 18 and 29 years old in good health. Some clones in this sample may be carry-over from other donors' samples. Sequencing input: naive CD8+ T cells from PBMCs. V is TRBV28 and J is TRBJ1-1; TRBD1 matches at 10 bases. CDR3 DNA sequence: TGTGCCAGCAGTATTATGACAGGGGGCGCAGGTGAAGCTTTCTTT. The encoded protein is CASSIMTGGAGEAFF.